The present T cell receptor (beta chain) was sequenced within a study of T cell responses to AZD1222 COVID-19 vaccine. The CDR3 has 13 amino acids. The V end was cut by 4 bases, the J end by 6 bases, with 9 bases between. Germline V gene data show CDR1 as LGHDT and CDR2 as YNNKEL (reference sequence). Only in-frame clones appear in the TCRdb table, and some are missing; sequencing was by immunoSEQ multiplex PCR. The sample yields 73,000 or so clones, around 80% seen once. Comment on this clone: The antigen is unknown.

The study, taken as a whole, reports: Donors were mostly white British, more females; clonal diversity possibly underestimated. The study reported that nearly half of spike-specific TCRs target unmutated variant regions.

The source of this sequence is an adult who received the AZD1222 COVID-19 vaccine. The specimen comprised peripheral blood, sampled 28 days after the second AZD1222 dose. The V and J genes are TRBV3-1 (or the pseudogene TRBV3-2) and TRBJ2-2; tentatively, D is TRBD1 (6 bases). CDR3 DNA: TGTGCCAGCAGCCCACCAGGGGCCGGGGAGCTGTTTTTT. Protein sequence: CASSPPGAGELFF.